This TCR beta chain was captured by sequencing in a study of vaccination effects on CD4 cells after COVID-19. Study-wide results and limits: After vaccination of healthy people, only 1 of 255 vaccine-induced clones cross-reacted with common cold coronaviruses. Vaccine- and infection-induced clones showed marked clonal contraction late following vaccination.

Using viral peptide pools, the ViraFEST assay grew out antigen-specific CD4+ T cells prior to sequencing. Researchers isolated CD4+ T cells once approximately eleven days of culture had elapsed. Participants received two doses of either the BNT162b2 or mRNA-1273 vaccine. The authors exchanged half the medium for IL-2 medium on days 3 and 7. Comment on this clone: Its cognate antigen is unknown.

Sequencing used immunoSEQ multiplex PCR; TCRdb keeps in-frame clones, though not all of them. The table records approximately 23,000 clones, 73% of them present only once. The CDR3 has 15 residues. Germline V CDR1 and CDR2: LGHDT, YNNKEL (reference sequence). V was clipped by 1 base and J by 9 bases, with 13 bases between them. The chain is built from TRBV3-1 (or the pseudogene TRBV3-2) and TRBJ1-6; D is ambiguous. This receptor was obtained from a human donor who received a COVID-19 vaccine. Sequencing was performed on CD4+ T cells from PBMCs cultured with SARS-CoV-2 spike peptides, taken after COVID-19 vaccination. The CDR3 loop reads CASSQGLGLGSPLHF. The CDR3, as DNA: TGTGCCAGCAGCCAAGGTTTAGGGCTCGGTTCACCCCTCCACTTT.